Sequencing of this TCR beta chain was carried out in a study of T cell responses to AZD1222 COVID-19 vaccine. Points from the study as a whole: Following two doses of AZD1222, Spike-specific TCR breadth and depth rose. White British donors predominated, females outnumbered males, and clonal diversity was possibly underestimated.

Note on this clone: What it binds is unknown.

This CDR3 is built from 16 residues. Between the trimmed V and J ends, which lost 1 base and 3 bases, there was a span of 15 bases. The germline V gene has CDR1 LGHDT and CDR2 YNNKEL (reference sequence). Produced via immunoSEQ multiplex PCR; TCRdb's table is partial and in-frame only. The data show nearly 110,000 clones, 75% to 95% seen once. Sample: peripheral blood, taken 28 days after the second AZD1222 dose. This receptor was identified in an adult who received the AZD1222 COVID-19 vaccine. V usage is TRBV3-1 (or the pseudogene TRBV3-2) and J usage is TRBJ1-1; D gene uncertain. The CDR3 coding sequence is TGTGCCAGCAGCCAAGTACCGGCCAGAAGACACACTGAAGCTTTCTTT. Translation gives CASSQVPARRHTEAFF.